Below are 8 T cell receptor beta chains sequenced from a single sample in a study of neurological immune-mediated disorders. Using its own MiXCR run on the 5' RACE reads, TCRdb lists one record per CDR3 protein. Of around 48,000 distinct CDR3 sequences listed, 10% were seen once; the top ten hold around 20%. Source material: PBMCs. The origin of the receptors is a woman aged 40 to 50 with HTLV-1-associated myelopathy (HAM/TSP).

This clonotype appeared many times. The chain employs TRBV4-1 and TRBJ1-4; D remains ambiguous. CDR1 MGHRA and CDR2 YSYEKL come from the germline V gene. The CDR3 totals 14 residues. With 4 bases removed from V and 5 bases from J, the gap between germline ends came to 11 bases. The CDR3 loop reads CASSREVRNEKLFF. The CDR3 nucleotides read TGCGCCAGCAGCCGCGAGGTCAGGAATGAAAAACTGTTTTTT.

This clonotype was picked up many times. CDR3 coding DNA: TGCAGTGCTAGAGCCTCAGACTACGAGCAGTACTTC. Protein sequence: CSARASDYEQYF. The rearrangement uses TRBV20-1 and TRBJ2-7; D not certain. V was clipped by 1 base and J by 3 bases, with 7 bases between them. The CDR3 extends over 12 amino acids. Germline values: CDR1 DFQATT, CDR2 SNEGSKA (reference sequence).

The table lists this clonotype with many counts. The V gene is TRBV7-9, the J gene TRBJ2-3; either TRBD1 or TRBD2 may fit D (5 bases each). V lost 1 base and J 10 bases, leaving 9 bases between the germline ends. The CDR3 is made up of 12 amino acids. From germline, CDR1 is SEHNR and CDR2 FQNEAQ (reference sequence). The CDR3 DNA reads as TGTGCCAGCAGCTTAGGGGACCCTTCGCAGTATTTT. It is translated as CASSLGDPSQYF.

This clonotype was seen at least ten times. V is TRBV20-1 and J is TRBJ1-2; no definite D call. Per the germline V gene, CDR1 is DFQATT and CDR2 is SNEGSKA (reference sequence). V lost 0 bases to trimming and J lost 5 bases, with 16 bases between them. The CDR3 extends over 15 amino acids. The CDR3 DNA follows: TGCAGTGCTAGAGATCACAGAGGGTTACAGTATGGCTACACCTTC. Translated, it gives CSARDHRGLQYGYTF.

There are many counts of this clonotype. This chain links TRBV12-5 with TRBJ2-2; 9 bases agree with TRBD1. CDR1 and CDR2 (germline): LGHNT, FRNRAP. The V segment lost 2 bases and the J segment 5 bases; nucleotides outside the gene matches: 12. CDR3 size: 18 residues. The CDR3 here is CASGLSTYRDRVTGELFF. For the CDR3, the DNA is TGTGCTAGTGGTTTGTCGACATACCGGGACAGGGTAACCGGGGAGCTGTTTTTT. Using reference TRBV12-5 and TRBJ2-2 for the parts outside the CDR3, the full variable domain is DARVTQTPRHKVTEMGQEVTMRCQPILGHNTVFWYRQTMMQGLELLAYFRNRAPLDDSGMPKDRFSAEMPDATLATLKIQPSEPRDSAVYFCASGLSTYRDRVTGELFFGEGSRLTVL.

This clonotype appeared many times. The rearrangement links TRBV5-1 to TRBJ2-7; a weak D match, TRBD2 (6 bases). This CDR3 has 13 residues. Germline V CDR1 and CDR2: SGHRS, YFSETQ. The V end lost 5 bases, the J end lost 6 bases, and 15 bases lay between the germline ends. CDR3 in amino acids: CASSRFGGTEQYF. The CDR3 DNA sequence: TGCGCCAGCAGTCGCTTTGGGGGGACCGAGCAGTACTTC.

Many counts were recorded for this clonotype. This chain links TRBV29-1 with TRBJ1-5; no firm D call. V lost 4 bases, J lost 4 bases, and 8 bases lay in between. This CDR3 spans 12 amino acids. Germline CDR1 and CDR2: SQVTM and ANQGSEA. The CDR3 bases are TGCAGCGTTGGGCAGGTTAATCAGCCCCAGCATTTT. It yields the protein CSVGQVNQPQHF.

This clonotype was counted ten times or more. The chain recombines TRBV12-3 or TRBV12-4 with TRBJ2-7; no clear D. There are 11 residues in the CDR3. V lost 3 bases and J lost 5, with 5 bases in between. CDR3 in DNA: TGTGCCAGCAGTTTTGGGGACGAGCAGTACTTC. Translating gives CASSFGDEQYF.